This TCR beta chain was sequenced for a study of vaccination and CD4 T cells after COVID-19. Worth noting for this clonotype: Its antigen is undetermined.

CDR1 and CDR2 from the germline V gene are MNHEY and SMNVEV (reference sequence). Trimming removed 1 base at V and 4 bases at J, with 12 bases between. The CDR3 is made up of 15 amino acids. Treatment here: approximately 10-day PBMC culture with coronavirus spike peptide pools or control peptides (ViraFEST assay). Sequencing of DNA taken from cultured CD4+ T cells relied on the Oncomine TCR Beta short-read assay. TCRdb recomputed calls from the PCR reads with MiXCR, one row per CDR3 protein. The sample includes 15,000 to 20,000 distinct CDR3 sequences, around two fifths of them seen just once. This material consisted of CD4+ T cells from blood, cultured in vitro, taken before SARS-CoV-2 vaccination. This chain connects TRBV27 to TRBJ2-3; TRBD2 is a possible D gene (6 bases). This TCR was recovered from a human donor who had recovered from COVID-19. CDR3 sequence reads: CASSLLGSGADTQYF. The CDR3 region has the DNA TGTGCCAGCAGTTTATTGGGTTCGGGAGCAGATACGCAGTATTTT.